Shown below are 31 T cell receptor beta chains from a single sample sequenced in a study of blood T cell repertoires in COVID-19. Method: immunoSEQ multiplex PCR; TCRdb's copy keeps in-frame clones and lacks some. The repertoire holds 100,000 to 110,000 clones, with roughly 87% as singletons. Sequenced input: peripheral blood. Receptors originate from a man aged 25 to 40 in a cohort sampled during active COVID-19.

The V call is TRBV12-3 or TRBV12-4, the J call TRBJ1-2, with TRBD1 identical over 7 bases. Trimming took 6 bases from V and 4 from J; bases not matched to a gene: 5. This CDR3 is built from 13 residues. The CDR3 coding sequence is TGTGCCAGCAGGCAAACAGGGGCCTATGGCTACACCTTC. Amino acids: CASRQTGAYGYTF.

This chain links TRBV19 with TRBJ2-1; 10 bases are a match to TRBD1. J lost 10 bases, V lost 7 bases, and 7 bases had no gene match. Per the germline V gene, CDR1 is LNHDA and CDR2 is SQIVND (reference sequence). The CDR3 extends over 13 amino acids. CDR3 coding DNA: TGTGCCAGTAACGTCGACAGGGGGCAGGAGCAGTTCTTC. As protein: CASNVDRGQEQFF.

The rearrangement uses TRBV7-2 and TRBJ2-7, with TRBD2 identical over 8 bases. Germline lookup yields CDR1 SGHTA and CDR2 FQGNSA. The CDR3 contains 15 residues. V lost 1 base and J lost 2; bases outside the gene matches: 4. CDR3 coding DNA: TGTGCCAGCAGCTTAGGTAGCGGGGCGACCTACGAGCAGTACTTC. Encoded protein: CASSLGSGATYEQYF.

The CDR3 spells CASSPGQGDNYGYTF. The CDR3 coding sequence is TGTGCCAGCAGCCCCGGACAGGGGGACAACTATGGCTACACCTTC. The chain combines TRBV6-5 with TRBJ1-2, with 10 bases aligning to TRBD1. CDR1 and CDR2 (germline): MNHEY, SVGAGI. The CDR3 extends over 15 amino acids. Trimming took 6 bases from V and 2 from J; bases not matched to a gene: 6.

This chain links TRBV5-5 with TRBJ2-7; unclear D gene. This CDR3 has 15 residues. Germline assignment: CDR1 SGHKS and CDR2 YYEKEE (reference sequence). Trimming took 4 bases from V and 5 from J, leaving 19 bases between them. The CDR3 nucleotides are TGTGCCAGCAGCCAACTTCGACTTTCCCTCCACGAGCAGTACTTC. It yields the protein CASSQLRLSLHEQYF.

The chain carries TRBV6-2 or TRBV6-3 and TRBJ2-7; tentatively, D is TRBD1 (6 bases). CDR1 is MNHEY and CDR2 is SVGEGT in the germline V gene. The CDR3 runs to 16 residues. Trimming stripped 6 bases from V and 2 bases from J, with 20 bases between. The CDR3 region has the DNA TGTGCCAGCAGCTCAACCCCGACAGGAAGGCCCTACGAGCAGTACTTC. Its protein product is CASSSTPTGRPYEQYF.

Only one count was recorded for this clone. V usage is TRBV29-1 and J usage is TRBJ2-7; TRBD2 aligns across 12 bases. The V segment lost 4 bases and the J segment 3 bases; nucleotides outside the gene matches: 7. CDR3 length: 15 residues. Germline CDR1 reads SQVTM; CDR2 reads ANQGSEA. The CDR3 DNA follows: TGCAGCGTTGGTCAGACTAGCGGGGGATTCTACGAGCAGTACTTC. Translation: CSVGQTSGGFYEQYF.

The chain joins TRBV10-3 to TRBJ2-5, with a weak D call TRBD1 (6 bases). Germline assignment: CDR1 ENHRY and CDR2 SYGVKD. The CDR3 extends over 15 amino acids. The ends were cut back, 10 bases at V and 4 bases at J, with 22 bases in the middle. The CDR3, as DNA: TGTGCCACTTCCTTAAGACAGGCGGACACAGAGACCCAGTACTTC. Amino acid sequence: CATSLRQADTETQYF.

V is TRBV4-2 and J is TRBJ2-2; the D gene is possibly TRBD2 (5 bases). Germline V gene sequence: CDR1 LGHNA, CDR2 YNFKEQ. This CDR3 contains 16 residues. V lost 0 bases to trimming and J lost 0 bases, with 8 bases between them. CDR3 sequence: CASSQDTRANTGELFF. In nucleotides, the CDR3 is TGTGCCAGCAGCCAAGATACGCGGGCGAACACCGGGGAGCTGTTTTTT.

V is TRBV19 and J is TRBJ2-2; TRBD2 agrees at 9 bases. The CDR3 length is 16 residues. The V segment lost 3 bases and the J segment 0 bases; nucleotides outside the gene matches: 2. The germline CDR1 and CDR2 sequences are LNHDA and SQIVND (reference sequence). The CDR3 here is CASSIKRGANTGELFF. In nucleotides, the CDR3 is TGTGCCAGTAGTATCAAGCGGGGGGCGAACACCGGGGAGCTGTTTTTT.

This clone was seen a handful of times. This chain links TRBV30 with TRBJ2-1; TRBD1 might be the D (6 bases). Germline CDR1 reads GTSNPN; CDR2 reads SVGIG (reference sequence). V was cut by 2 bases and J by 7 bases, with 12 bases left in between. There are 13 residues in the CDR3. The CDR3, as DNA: TGTGCCTGGAGTAAGGGGGACCCAAATGAGCAGTTCTTC. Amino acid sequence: CAWSKGDPNEQFF.

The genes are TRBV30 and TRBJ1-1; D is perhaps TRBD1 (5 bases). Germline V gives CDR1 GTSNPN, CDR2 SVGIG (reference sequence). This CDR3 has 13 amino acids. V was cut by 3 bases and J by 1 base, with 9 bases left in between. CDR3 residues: CAWRRGPNTEAFF. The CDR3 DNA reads TGTGCCTGGAGAAGGGGCCCGAACACTGAAGCTTTCTTT.

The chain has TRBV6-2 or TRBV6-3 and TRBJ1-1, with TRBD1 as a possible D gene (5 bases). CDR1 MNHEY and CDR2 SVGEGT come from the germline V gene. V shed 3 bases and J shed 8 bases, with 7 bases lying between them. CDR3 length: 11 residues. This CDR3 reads CASSYRGEAFF. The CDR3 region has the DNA TGTGCCAGCAGTTATAGGGGAGAAGCTTTCTTT.

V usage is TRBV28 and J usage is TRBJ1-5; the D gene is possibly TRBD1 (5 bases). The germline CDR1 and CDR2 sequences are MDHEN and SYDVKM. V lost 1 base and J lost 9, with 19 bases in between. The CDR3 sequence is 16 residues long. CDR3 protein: CASSLFESGGVWPQHF. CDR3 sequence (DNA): TGTGCCAGCAGTTTATTCGAAAGCGGGGGGGTTTGGCCCCAGCATTTT.

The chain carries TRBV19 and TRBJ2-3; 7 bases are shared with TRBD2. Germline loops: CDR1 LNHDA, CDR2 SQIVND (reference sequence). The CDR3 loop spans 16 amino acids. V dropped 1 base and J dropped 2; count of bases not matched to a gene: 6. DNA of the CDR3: TGTGCCAGTAGTATAGGGGGGGGAACTTACACAGATACGCAGTATTTT. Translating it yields CASSIGGGTYTDTQYF.

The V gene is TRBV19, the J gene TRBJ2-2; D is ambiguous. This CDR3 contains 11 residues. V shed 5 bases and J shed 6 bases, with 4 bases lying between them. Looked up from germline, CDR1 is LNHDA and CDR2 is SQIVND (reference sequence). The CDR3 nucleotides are TGTGCCAGTAGTTGGCCCGGGGAGCTGTTTTTT. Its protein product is CASSWPGELFF.

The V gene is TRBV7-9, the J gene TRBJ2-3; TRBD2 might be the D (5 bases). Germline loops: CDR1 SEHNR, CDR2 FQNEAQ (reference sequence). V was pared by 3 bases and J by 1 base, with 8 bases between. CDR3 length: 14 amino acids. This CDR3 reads CASSFARGTDTQYF. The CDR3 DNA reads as TGTGCCAGCAGCTTCGCGCGGGGCACAGATACGCAGTATTTT.

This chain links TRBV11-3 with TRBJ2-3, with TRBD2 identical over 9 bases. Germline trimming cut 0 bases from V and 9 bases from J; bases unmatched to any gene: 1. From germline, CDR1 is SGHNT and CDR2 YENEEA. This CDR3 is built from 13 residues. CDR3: CASSLEGTSTQYF. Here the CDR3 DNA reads TGTGCCAGCAGCTTAGAAGGGACTAGCACGCAGTATTTT.

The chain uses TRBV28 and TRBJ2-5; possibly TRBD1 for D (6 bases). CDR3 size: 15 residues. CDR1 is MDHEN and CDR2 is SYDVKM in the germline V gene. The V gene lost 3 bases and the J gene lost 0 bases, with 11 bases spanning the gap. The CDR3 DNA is TGTGCCAGCAGTTTCGGGGCAGGGGACCAAGAGACCCAGTACTTC. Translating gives CASSFGAGDQETQYF.

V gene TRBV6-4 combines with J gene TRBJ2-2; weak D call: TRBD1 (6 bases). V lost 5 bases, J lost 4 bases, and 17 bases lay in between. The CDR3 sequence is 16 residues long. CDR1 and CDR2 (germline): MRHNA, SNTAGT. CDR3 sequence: CASSIFLQGITGELFF. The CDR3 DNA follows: TGTGCCAGCAGTATCTTCCTACAGGGAATCACCGGGGAGCTGTTTTTT.

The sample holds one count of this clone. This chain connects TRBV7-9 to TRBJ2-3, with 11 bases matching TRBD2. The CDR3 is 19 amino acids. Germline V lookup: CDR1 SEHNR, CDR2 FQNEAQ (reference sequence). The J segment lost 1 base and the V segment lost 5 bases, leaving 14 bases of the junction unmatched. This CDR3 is CASSPRLVAGGRGTDTQYF. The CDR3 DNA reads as TGTGCCAGCAGCCCCCGGTTGGTAGCGGGGGGGCGAGGCACAGATACGCAGTATTTT.

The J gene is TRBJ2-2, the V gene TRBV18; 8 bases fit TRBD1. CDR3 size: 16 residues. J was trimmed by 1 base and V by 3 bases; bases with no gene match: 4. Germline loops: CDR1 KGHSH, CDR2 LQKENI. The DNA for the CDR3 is TGTGCCAGCTCACCTTTCGGACAGGGGAACACCGGGGAGCTGTTTTTT. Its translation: CASSPFGQGNTGELFF. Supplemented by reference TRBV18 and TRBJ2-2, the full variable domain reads NAGVMQNPRHLVRRRGQEARLRCSPMKGHSHVYWYRQLPEEGLKFMVYLQKENIIDESGMPKERFSAEFPKEGPSILRIQQVVRGDSAAYFCASSPFGQGNTGELFFGEGSRLTVL.

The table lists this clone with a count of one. Here the CDR3 DNA reads TGTGCCTTACAGGGTTTAAACTATGGCTACACCTTC. Its translation: CALQGLNYGYTF. The chain combines TRBV30 with TRBJ1-2, with a weak D call TRBD1 (6 bases). The CDR3 is 12 residues long. Germline values: CDR1 GTSNPN, CDR2 SVGIG (reference sequence). Trimming took off 7 bases at V and 2 bases at J, with 11 bases between the two ends.

DNA of the CDR3: TGTGCCAGCAGCTCTCGACAGGGATCCGACGAGCAGTACTTC. Translated: CASSSRQGSDEQYF. The J gene is TRBJ2-7, the V gene TRBV5-4; TRBD1 aligns across 7 bases. After removal of 3 bases from V and 5 bases from J, the junction contained 8 bases not matched to a gene. Per germline, CDR1 SGHNT and CDR2 YYREEE (reference sequence). This CDR3 contains 14 residues.

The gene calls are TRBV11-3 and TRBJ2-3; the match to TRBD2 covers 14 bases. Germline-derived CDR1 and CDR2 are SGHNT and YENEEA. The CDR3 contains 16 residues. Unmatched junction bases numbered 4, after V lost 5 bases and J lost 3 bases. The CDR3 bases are TGTGCCAGCAGCGCAAGGACTAGCGGGGGGACAGATACGCAGTATTTT. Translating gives CASSARTSGGTDTQYF.

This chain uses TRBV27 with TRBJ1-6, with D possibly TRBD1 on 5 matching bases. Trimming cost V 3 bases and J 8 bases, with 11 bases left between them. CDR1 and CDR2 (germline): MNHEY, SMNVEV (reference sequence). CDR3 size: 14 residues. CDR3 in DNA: TGTGCCAGCAGTTTCTTACCACAGGATTCACCCCTCCACTTT. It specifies CASSFLPQDSPLHF.

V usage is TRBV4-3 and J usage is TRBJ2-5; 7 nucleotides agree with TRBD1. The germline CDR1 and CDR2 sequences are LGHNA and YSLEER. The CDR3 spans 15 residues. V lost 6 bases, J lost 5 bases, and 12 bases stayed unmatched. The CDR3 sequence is CASSRTGWSGETQYF. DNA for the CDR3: TGCGCCAGCAGTAGGACAGGATGGTCCGGTGAGACCCAGTACTTC.

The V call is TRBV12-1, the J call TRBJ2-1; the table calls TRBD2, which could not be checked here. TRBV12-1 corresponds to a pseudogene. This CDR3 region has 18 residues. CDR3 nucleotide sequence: TGTGCCAGCAGCTTTGCCCGACTAGCGGGGGGGGGAGACAATGAGCAGTTCTTC. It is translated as CASSFARLAGGGDNEQFF.

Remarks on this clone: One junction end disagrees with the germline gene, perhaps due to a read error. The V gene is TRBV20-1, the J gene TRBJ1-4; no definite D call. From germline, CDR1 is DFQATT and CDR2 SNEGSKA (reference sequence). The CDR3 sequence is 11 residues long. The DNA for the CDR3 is TGCAGTGCTAAAAACTCAAATCAAAGAATTTTT. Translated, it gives CSAKNSNQRIF.

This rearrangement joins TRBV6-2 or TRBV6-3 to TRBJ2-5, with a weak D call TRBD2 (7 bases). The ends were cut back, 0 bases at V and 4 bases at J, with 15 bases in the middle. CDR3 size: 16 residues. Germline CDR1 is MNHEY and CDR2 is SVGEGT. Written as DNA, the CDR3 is TGTGCCAGCAGTTACTCGAGGGGGGGGCGCGGAGAGACCCAGTACTTC. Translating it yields CASSYSRGGRGETQYF.

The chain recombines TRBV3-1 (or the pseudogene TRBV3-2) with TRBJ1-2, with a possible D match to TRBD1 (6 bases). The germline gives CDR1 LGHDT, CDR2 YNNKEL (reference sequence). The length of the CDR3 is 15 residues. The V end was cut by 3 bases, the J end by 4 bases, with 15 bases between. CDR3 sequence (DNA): TGTGCCAGCAGCCACCGGGACACCCGACGCTATGGCTACACCTTC. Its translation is CASSHRDTRRYGYTF.